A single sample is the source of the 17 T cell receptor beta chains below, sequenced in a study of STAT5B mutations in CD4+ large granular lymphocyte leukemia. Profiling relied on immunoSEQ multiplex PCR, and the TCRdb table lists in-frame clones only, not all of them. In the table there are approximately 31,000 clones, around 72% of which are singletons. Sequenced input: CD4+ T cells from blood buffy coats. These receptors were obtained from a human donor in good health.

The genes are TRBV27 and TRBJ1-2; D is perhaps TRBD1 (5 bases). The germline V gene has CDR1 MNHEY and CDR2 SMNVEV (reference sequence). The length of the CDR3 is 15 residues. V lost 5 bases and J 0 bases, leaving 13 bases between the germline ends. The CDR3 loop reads CASSPQTEANYGYTF. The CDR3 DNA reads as TGTGCCAGCAGTCCGCAGACAGAAGCTAACTATGGCTACACCTTC.

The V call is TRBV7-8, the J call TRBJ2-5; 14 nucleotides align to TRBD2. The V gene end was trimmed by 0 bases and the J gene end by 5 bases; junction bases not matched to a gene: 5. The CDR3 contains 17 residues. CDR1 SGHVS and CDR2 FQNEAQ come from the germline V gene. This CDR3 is CASSLAPWTSGGETQYF. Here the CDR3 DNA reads TGTGCCAGCAGCTTAGCGCCTTGGACTAGCGGGGGGGAGACCCAGTACTTC.

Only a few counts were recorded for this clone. In nucleotides, the CDR3 is TGTGCCTGGAGTAAGGGGGACGGTTATCAGCCCCAGCATTTT. It translates to CAWSKGDGYQPQHF. The chain is built from TRBV30 and TRBJ1-5, with D tentatively TRBD1 (6 bases). Germline lookup yields CDR1 GTSNPN and CDR2 SVGIG (reference sequence). V lost 2 bases, J lost 5 bases, and 13 bases lay in between. CDR3 size: 14 residues.

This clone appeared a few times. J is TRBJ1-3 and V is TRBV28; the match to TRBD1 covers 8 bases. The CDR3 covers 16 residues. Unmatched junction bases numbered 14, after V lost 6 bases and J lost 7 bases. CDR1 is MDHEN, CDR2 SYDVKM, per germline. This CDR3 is CASSYTRRGRGNTIYF. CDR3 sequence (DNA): TGTGCCAGCAGCTACACCCGCAGGGGGCGCGGGAACACCATATATTTT.

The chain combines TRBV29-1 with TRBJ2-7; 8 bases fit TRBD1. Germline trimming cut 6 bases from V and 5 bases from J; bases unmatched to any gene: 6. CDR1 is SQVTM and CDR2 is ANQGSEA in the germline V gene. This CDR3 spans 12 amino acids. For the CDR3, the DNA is TGCAGCGTGGGGACAGGTGCGAACGAGCAGTACTTC. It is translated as CSVGTGANEQYF.

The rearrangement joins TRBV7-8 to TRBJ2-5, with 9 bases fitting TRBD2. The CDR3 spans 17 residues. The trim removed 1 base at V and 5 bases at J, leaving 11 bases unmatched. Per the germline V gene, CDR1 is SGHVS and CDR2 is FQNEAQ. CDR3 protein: CASSLVGGGAVGETQYF. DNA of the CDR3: TGTGCCAGCAGCTTAGTTGGCGGGGGGGCCGTCGGGGAGACCCAGTACTTC.

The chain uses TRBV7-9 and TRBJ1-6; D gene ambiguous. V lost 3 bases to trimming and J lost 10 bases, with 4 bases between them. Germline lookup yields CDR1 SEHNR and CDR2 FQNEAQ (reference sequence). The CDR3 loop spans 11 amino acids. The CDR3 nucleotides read TGTGCCAGCAGCTTCGGATCACCCCTCCACTTT. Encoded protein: CASSFGSPLHF.

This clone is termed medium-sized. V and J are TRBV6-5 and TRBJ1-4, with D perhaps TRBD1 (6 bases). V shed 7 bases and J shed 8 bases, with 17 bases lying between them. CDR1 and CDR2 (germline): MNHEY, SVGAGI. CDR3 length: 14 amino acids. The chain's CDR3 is CASTSGRGGEKLFF. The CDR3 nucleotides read TGTGCCAGCACCTCGGGACGAGGGGGGGAAAAACTGTTTTTT.

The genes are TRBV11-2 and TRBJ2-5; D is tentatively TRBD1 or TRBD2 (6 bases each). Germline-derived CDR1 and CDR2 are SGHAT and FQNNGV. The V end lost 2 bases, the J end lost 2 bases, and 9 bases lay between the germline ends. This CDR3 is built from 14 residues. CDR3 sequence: CASSLRGVQETQYF. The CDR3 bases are TGTGCCAGCAGCTTAAGGGGGGTACAAGAGACCCAGTACTTC.

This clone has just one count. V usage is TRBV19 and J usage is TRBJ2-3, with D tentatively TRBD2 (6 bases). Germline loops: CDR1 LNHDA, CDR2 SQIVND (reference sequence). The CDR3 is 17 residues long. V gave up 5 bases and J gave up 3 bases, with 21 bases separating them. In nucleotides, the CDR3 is TGTGCCAGTAGTCCGGGGGAGGTGGCCCCCTTGACAGATACGCAGTATTTT. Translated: CASSPGEVAPLTDTQYF.

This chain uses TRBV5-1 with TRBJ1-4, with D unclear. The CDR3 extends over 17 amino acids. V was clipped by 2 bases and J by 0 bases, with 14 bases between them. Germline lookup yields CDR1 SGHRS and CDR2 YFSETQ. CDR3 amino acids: CASSFRARDATNEKLFF. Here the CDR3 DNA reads TGCGCCAGCAGCTTTAGGGCCAGAGATGCAACTAATGAAAAACTGTTTTTT.

The CDR3 sequence: CAISDGPEETQYF. The CDR3, as DNA: TGTGCCATCAGTGATGGGCCAGAGGAGACCCAGTACTTC. The J gene is TRBJ2-5, the V gene TRBV10-3; D gene uncertain. This CDR3 comprises 13 residues. Trimming took 3 bases from V and 5 from J, leaving 10 bases between them. In germline, CDR1 is ENHRY, CDR2 SYGVKD.

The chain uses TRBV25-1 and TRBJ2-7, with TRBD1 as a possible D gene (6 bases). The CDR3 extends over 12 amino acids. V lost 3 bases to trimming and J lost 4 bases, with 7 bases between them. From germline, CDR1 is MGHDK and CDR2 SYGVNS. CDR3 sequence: CASSDRGYEQYF. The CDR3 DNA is TGTGCCAGCAGTGACAGGGGTTACGAGCAGTACTTC.

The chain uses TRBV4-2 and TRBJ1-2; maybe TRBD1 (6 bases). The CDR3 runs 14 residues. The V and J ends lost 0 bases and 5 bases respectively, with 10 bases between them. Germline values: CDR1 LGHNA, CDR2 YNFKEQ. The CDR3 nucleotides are TGTGCCAGCAGCCAAGATGGGGGGCGGTATGGCTACACCTTC. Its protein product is CASSQDGGRYGYTF.

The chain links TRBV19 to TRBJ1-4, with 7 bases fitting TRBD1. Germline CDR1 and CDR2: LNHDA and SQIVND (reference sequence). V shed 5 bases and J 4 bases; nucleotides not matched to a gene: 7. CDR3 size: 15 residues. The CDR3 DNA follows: TGTGCCAGTAGTTCGGAAGACAGGGTTAATGAAAAACTGTTTTTT. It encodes CASSSEDRVNEKLFF.

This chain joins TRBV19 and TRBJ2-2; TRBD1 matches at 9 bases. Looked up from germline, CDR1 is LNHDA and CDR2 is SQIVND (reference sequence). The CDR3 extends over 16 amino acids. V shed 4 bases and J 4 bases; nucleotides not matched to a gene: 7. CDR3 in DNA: TGTGCCAGTAGTACACCTCGGACAGGGGCCACCGGGGAGCTGTTTTTT. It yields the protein CASSTPRTGATGELFF.

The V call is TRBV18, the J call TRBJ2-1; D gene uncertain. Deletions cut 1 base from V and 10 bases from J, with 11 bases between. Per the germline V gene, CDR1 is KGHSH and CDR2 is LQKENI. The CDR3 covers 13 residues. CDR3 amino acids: CASSPQGAREQFF. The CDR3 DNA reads TGTGCCAGCTCACCACAGGGTGCAAGGGAGCAGTTCTTC.